The 2 T cell receptor beta chains below all came from one sample that was sequenced in a study of blood T cell repertoires in COVID-19. Only in-frame clones appear in the TCRdb table, and some are missing; sequencing was by immunoSEQ multiplex PCR. The repertoire consists of approximately 290,000 clones, with roughly 80% occurring once and the leading ten covering 15% to 18%. The specimen sequenced was peripheral blood. These receptors were collected from a person between 70 and 80 years old with COVID-19, enrolled during active disease.

Written as DNA, the CDR3 is TGTGCCAGCAGCTTGGACAGGGGGCGCGGAGCTTTCTTT. It yields the protein CASSLDRGRGAFF. V gene TRBV5-4 combines with J gene TRBJ1-1; 9 bases agree with TRBD1. The CDR3 loop spans 13 amino acids. Germline V gene lookup returns CDR1 SGHNT and CDR2 YYREEE (reference sequence). V lost 0 bases to trimming and J lost 10 bases; unmatched junction nucleotides: 4.

This chain links TRBV7-2 with TRBJ2-1, with D unresolved. The CDR3 sequence is 17 residues long. Germline V gene data show CDR1 as SGHTA and CDR2 as FQGNSA. Deletions cut 1 base from V and 3 bases from J, with 16 bases between. The CDR3 region is CASSLVGTAAIYNEQFF. CDR3 nucleotide sequence: TGTGCCAGCAGCTTAGTCGGTACAGCCGCAATCTACAATGAGCAGTTCTTC.